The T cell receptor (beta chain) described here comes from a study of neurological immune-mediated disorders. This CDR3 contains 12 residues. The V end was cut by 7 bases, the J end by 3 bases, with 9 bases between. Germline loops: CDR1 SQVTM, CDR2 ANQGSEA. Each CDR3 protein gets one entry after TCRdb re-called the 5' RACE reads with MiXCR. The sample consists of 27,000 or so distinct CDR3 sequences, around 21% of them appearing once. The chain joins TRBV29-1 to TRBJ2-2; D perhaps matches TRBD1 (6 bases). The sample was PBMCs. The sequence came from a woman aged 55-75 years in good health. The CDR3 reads CSAQGYTGELFF. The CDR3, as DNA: TGCAGCGCGCAGGGGTACACCGGGGAGCTGTTTTTT.